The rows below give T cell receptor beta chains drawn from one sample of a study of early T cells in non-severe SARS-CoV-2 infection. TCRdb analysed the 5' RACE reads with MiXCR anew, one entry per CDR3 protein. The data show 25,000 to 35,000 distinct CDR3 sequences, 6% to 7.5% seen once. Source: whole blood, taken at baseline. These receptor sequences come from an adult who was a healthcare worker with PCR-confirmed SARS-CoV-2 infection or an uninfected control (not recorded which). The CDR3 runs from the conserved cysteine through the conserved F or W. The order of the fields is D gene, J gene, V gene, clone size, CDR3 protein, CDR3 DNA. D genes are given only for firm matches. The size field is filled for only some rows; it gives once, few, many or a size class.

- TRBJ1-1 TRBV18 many CASSPRGDTEAFF TGTGCCAGCTCACCCAGGGGAGACACTGAAGCTTTCTTT
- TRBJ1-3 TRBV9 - CASSGGPGHTIYF TGTGCCAGCAGCGGGGGCCCTGGTCACACCATATATTTT
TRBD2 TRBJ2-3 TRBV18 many CASSPPTKSSGRSDTQYF TGTGCCAGCTCACCACCAACCAAGAGTAGCGGGAGGTCAGATACGCAGTATTTT
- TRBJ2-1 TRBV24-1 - CATSDSGVINEQFF TGTGCCACCAGTGACTCAGGTGTGATCAATGAGCAGTTCTTC
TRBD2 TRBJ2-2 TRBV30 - CAWSVLAGDTGELFF TGTGCCTGGAGTGTACTAGCGGGAGACACCGGGGAGCTGTTTTTT
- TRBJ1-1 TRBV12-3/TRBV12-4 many CASSLGTATEAFF TGTGCCAGCAGTTTAGGGACAGCCACCGAAGCTTTCTTT
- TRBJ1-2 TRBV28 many CASRAQGFYGYTF TGTGCCAGCAGGGCTCAGGGGTTCTATGGCTACACCTTC
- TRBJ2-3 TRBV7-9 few CASSLVPGGSTDTQYF TGTGCCAGCAGCTTAGTGCCAGGGGGGTCCACAGATACGCAGTATTTT
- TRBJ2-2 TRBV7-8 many CASSLAQRSTGELFF TGTGCCAGCAGCTTAGCCCAGCGGTCCACCGGGGAGCTGTTTTTT
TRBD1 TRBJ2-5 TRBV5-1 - CASSDAQGPQETQYF TGCGCCAGCAGCGACGCACAGGGGCCCCAAGAGACCCAGTACTTC
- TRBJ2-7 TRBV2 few CATQTYEQYF TGTGCCACCCAGACCTACGAGCAGTACTTC
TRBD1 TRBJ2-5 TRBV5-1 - CASSLGGIGGEEQETQYF TGCGCCAGCAGCTTGGGCGGTATAGGGGGCGAAGAGCAAGAGACCCAGTACTTC
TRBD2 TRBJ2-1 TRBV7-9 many CASSLSGRSGEQFF TGTGCCAGCAGCTTAAGCGGGAGGTCAGGCGAGCAGTTCTTC
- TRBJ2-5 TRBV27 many CASSLAREETQYF TGTGCCAGCAGTTTAGCCAGGGAAGAGACCCAGTACTTC